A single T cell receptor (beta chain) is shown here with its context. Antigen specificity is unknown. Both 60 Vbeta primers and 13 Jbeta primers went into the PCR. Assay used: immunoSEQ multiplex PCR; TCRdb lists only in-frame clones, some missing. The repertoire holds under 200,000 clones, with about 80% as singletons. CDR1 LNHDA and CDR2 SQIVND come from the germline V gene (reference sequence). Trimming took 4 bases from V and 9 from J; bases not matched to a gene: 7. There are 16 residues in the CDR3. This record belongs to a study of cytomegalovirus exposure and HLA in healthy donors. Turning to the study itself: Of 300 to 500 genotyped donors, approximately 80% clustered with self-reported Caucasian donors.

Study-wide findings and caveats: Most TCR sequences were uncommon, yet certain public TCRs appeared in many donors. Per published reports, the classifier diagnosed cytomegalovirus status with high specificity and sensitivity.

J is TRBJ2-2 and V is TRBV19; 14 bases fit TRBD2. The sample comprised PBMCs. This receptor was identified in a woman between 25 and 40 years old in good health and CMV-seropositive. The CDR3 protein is CASSRLAGGPAWELFF. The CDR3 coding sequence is TGTGCCAGTAGTAGACTAGCGGGGGGGCCCGCCTGGGAGCTGTTTTTT.